This T cell receptor beta chain derives from a study of CD8 T cells in ankylosing spondylitis. Study-wide findings and caveats: Characteristic, it appeared, of ankylosing spondylitis blood was a TCR beta motif of several highly homologous variants.

This CDR3 contains 14 residues. Trimming left V 5 bases short and J 4 bases short, with 17 bases between. CDR1 SQVTM and CDR2 ANQGSEA come from the germline V gene. TCRdb independently ran MiXCR on the 5' RACE reads; one entry per CDR3 protein. Among around 320,000 distinct CDR3 sequences listed, 20% to 25% were seen once. This clonotype was detected many times. What it recognizes is unknown. The rearrangement uses TRBV29-1 and TRBJ2-5; D possibly corresponds to TRBD1 (5 bases). The sample taken for sequencing was blood, either unsorted or a sorted T cell fraction (not recorded which). The sequence came from a female donor with ankylosing spondylitis or in good health (not recorded which). The CDR3 spells CSVFAGHRAETQYF. The CDR3 coding sequence is TGCAGCGTTTTTGCTGGACATCGGGCAGAGACCCAGTACTTC.